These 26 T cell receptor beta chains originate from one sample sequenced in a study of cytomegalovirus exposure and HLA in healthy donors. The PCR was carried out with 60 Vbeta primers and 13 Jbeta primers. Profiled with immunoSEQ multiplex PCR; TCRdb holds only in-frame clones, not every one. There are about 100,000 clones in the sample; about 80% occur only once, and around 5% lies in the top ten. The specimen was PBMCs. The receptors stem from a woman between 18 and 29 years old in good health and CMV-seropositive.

The CDR3 reads CASSPFGSYNEQFF. The DNA for the CDR3 is TGTGCCAGCAGCCCTTTTGGGAGCTACAATGAGCAGTTCTTC. The gene calls are TRBV11-1 and TRBJ2-1; the D gene is possibly TRBD2 (5 bases). The germline V gene has CDR1 SGHAT and CDR2 FQDESV (reference sequence). The ends were cut back, 5 bases at V and 3 bases at J, with 11 bases in the middle. This CDR3 has 14 residues.

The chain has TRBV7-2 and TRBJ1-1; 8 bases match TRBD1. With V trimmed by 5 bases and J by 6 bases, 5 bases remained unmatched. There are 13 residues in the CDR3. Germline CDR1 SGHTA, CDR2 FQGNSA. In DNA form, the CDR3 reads TGTGCCAGCAGCCCCGGACAGGGTTCTGAAGCTTTCTTT. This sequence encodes CASSPGQGSEAFF.

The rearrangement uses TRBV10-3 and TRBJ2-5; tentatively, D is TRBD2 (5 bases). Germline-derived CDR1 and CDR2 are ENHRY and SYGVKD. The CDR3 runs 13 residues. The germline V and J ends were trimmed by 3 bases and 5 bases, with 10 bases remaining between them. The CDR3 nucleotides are TGTGCCATCAGTGACCGGTCGGGGGAGACCCAGTACTTC. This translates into CAISDRSGETQYF.

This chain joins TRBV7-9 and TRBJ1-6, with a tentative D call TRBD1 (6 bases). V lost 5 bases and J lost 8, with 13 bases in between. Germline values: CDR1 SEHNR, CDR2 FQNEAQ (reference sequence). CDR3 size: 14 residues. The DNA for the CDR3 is TGTGCCAGCAGCGTGACAGGATATTATTCACCCCTCCACTTT. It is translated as CASSVTGYYSPLHF.

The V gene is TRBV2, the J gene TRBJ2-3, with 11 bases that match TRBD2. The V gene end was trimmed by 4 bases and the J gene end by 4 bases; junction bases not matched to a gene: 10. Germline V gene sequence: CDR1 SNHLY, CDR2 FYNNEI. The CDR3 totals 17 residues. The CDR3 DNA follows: TGTGCCAGCAGTGGTTCTGTAGCGGGAGGGTCCGCAGATACGCAGTATTTT. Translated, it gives CASSGSVAGGSADTQYF.

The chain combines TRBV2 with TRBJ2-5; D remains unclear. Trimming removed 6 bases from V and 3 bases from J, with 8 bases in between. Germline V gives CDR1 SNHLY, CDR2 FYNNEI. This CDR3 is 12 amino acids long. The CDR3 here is CASRNREETQYF. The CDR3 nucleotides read TGTGCCAGCAGGAACAGAGAAGAGACCCAGTACTTC.

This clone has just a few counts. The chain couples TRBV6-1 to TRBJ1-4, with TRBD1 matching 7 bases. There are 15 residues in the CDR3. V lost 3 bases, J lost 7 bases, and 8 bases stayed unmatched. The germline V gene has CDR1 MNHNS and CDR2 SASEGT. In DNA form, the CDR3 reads TGTGCCAGCAGTGATCGTACAGGGGCGAGTGAAAAACTGTTTTTT. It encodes CASSDRTGASEKLFF.

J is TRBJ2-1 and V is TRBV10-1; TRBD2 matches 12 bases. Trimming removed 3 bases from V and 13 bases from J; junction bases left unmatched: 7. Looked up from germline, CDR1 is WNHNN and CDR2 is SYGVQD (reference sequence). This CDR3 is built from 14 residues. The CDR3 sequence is CASSETSGRLEQFF. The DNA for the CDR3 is TGCGCCAGCAGTGAAACTAGCGGGAGGCTGGAACAGTTCTTC.

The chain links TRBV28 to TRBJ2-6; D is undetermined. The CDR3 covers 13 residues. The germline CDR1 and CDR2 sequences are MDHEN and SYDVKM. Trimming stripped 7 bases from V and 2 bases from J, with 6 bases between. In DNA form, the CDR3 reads TGTGCCAGCAACACAGCTGGGGCCAACGTCCTGACTTTC. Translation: CASNTAGANVLTF.

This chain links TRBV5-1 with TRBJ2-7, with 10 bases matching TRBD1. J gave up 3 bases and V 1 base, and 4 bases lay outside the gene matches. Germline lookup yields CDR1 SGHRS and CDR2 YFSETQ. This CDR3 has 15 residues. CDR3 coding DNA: TGCGCCAGCAGCTTGTCGTGGACAGGGGGCTACGAGCAGTACTTC. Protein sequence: CASSLSWTGGYEQYF.

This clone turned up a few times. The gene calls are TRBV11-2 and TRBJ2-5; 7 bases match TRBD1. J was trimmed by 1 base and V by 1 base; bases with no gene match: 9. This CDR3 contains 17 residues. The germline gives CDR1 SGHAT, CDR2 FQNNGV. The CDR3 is CASSLVPTGWAQETQYF. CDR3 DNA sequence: TGTGCCAGCAGCTTAGTCCCGACAGGGTGGGCCCAAGAGACCCAGTACTTC.

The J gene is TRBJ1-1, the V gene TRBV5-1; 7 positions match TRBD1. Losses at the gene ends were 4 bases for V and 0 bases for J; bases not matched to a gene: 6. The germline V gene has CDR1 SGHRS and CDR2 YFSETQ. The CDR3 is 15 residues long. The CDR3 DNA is TGCGCCAGCAGCAAAAGACAGGGAATGAACACTGAAGCTTTCTTT. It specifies CASSKRQGMNTEAFF.

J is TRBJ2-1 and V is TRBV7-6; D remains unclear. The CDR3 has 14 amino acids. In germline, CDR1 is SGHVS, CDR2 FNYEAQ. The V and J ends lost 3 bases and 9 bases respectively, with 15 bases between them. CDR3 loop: CASSLGSPPGEQFF. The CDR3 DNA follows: TGTGCCAGCAGCTTGGGTAGCCCCCCGGGTGAGCAGTTCTTC.

CDR3 nucleotide sequence: TGTGCCAGCAGCCGGGGGCGGGAGGTCGTTGAGCAGTTCTTC. Protein sequence: CASSRGREVVEQFF. The chain has TRBV13 and TRBJ2-1; TRBD2 aligns across 8 bases. Trimming removed 5 bases from V and 9 bases from J; junction bases left unmatched: 9. The CDR3 has 14 amino acids. CDR1 is PRHDT, CDR2 FYEKMQ, per germline (reference sequence).

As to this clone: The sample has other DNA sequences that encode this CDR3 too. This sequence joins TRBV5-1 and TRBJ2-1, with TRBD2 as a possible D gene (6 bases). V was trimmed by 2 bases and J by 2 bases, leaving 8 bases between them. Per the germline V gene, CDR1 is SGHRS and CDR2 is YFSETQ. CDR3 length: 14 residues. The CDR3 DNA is TGCGCCAGCAGCTTCGGCGGGGCCTACAATGAGCAGTTCTTC. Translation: CASSFGGAYNEQFF.

CDR3 DNA sequence: TGTGCCACCAGCCTGACAGACCAGAACACTGAAGCTTTCTTT. Protein: CATSLTDQNTEAFF. This chain uses TRBV15 with TRBJ1-1; D is possibly TRBD1 (5 bases). V lost 5 bases and J lost 1, with 11 bases in between. Germline V gene data show CDR1 as LNHNV and CDR2 as YYDKDF (reference sequence). This CDR3 has 14 residues.

CDR3 sequence (DNA): TGCGCCAGCAGCCAAGATCGGGGTCAGGGGGAAAAACTGTTTTTT. Translated, it gives CASSQDRGQGEKLFF. V and J are TRBV4-1 and TRBJ1-4; D perhaps matches TRBD1 (6 bases). CDR1 MGHRA and CDR2 YSYEKL come from the germline V gene. V dropped 0 bases and J dropped 8 bases, with 13 bases sitting between them. The CDR3 is 15 amino acids.

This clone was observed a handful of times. CDR3 in amino acids: CASSYLGSAGGQFF. The DNA of the CDR3 is TGTGCCAGCAGTTACTTAGGTTCAGCGGGAGGACAGTTCTTC. The chain has TRBV6-6 and TRBJ2-1; 9 nucleotides match TRBD2. The germline V gene has CDR1 MNHNY and CDR2 SVGAGI (reference sequence). This CDR3 comprises 14 residues. Unmatched junction bases numbered 8, after V lost 1 base and J lost 13 bases.

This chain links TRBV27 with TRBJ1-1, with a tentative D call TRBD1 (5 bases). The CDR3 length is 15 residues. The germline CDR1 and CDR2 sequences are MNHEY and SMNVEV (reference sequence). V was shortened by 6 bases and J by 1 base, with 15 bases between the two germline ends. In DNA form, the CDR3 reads TGTGCCAGCAGCCTTCTTAATACAGGGAACACTGAAGCTTTCTTT. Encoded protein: CASSLLNTGNTEAFF.

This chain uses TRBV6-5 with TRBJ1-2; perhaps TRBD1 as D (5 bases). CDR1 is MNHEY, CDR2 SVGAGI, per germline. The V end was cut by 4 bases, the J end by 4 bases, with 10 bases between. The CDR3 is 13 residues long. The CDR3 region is CASSSPGSYGYTF. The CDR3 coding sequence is TGTGCCAGCAGTTCCCCAGGGTCCTATGGCTACACCTTC.

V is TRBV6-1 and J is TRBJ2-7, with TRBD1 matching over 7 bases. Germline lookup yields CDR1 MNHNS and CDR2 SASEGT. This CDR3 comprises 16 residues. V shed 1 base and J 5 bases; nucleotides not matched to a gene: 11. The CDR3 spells CASSEVGRGSLNEQYF. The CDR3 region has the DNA TGTGCCAGCAGTGAAGTGGGCAGGGGGAGTCTGAACGAGCAGTACTTC.

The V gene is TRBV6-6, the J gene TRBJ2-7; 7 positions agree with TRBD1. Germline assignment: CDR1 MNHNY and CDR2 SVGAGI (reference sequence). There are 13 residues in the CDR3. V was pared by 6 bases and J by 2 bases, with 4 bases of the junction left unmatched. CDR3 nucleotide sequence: TGTGCCAGCAGCCGGGACAGTCCCTACGAGCAGTACTTC. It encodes CASSRDSPYEQYF.

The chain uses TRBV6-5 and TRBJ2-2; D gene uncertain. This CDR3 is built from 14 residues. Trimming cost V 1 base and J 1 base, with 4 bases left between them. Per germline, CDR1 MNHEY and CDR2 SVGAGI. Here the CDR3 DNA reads TGTGCCAGCAGTTACTTTAAGAACACCGGGGAGCTGTTTTTT. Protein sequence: CASSYFKNTGELFF.

CDR3 DNA: TGTGCCAGCAGTTTAAGCCAGGGGGGGACCCAGTACTTC. It is translated as CASSLSQGGTQYF. The V and J genes are TRBV27 and TRBJ2-5, with D possibly matching TRBD1 (7 bases). CDR3 size: 13 residues. CDR1 and CDR2 (germline): MNHEY, SMNVEV (reference sequence). V dropped 2 bases and J dropped 7 bases, with 11 bases sitting between them.

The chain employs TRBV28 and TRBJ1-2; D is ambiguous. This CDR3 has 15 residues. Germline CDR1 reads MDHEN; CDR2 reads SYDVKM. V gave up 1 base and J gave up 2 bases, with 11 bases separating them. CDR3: CASSLYSRANYGYTF. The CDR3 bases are TGTGCCAGCAGTTTATATAGCAGAGCGAACTATGGCTACACCTTC.

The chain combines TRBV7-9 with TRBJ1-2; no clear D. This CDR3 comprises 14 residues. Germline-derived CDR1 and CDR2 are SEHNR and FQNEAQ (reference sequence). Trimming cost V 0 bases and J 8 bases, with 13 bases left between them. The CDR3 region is CASSLAGATEGYTF. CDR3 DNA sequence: TGTGCCAGCAGCTTAGCGGGCGCCACAGAAGGCTACACCTTC. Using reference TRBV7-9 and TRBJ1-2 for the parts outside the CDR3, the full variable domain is DTGVSQNPRHKITKRGQNVTFRCDPISEHNRLYWYRQTLGQGPEFLTYFQNEAQLEKSRLLSDRFSAERPKGSFSTLEIQRTEQGDSAMYLCASSLAGATEGYTFGSGTRLTVV.